This T cell receptor beta chain comes out of a study of blood T cells in healthy people across ages. The CDR3 spans 15 residues. In germline, CDR1 is MGHDK, CDR2 SYGVNS. Between the trimmed V and J ends, which lost 5 bases and 2 bases, there was a span of 16 bases. This clonotype is medium-sized (0.01 to 0.1%) by share. The authors ran a second PCR of roughly 6 to 12 cycles using a sample-barcoded 5' primer and a J-beta primer mix. TCRdb re-called the 5' RACE reads through MiXCR, storing one row per CDR3 protein. Of about 640,000 distinct CDR3 sequences in the sample, 40% to 45% were seen once. Isolated per sample were at least 6 million PBMCs.

Sequencing was carried out using blood. This sequence was found in a man older than 75 in good health. V usage is TRBV25-1 and J usage is TRBJ2-7; TRBD2 is a possible D gene (6 bases). The DNA for the CDR3 is TGTGCCAGCAGTAAGTCCGGGACTGCGACCTACGAGCAGTACTTC. Translated: CASSKSGTATYEQYF.